This TCR beta chain was profiled in a study of T cell responses to AZD1222 COVID-19 vaccine. This table comes from immunoSEQ multiplex PCR, and its TCRdb copy is limited to in-frame clones, with some not included. This sample yields approximately 220,000 clones, of which under 95% are seen a single time; more than 0.8% belongs to the top ten. As for this clone: The antigen remains undetermined.

Trimming left V 0 bases short and J 7 bases short, with 9 bases between. The CDR3 loop spans 13 amino acids. Germline V gene sequence: CDR1 SGHAT, CDR2 FQDESV (reference sequence). Study outcomes and limitations: Spike-specific TCR breadth and depth were elevated following two AZD1222 doses. The study identified only five to seven AZD1222 recipients as seropositive at baseline. Targeting of unmutated variant regions was reportedly seen in nearly half of spike-specific TCRs. Donors in the cohort were predominantly white British and more often female, and clonal diversity was possibly underestimated.

The sequence came from an adult in good health. The input for sequencing was peripheral blood, taken on day 0 of MenACWY control vaccination. The chain employs TRBV11-1 and TRBJ1-2; D gene ambiguous. The CDR3 nucleotides read TGTGCCAGCAGCTTAGCGACGGGGATTGGCTACACCTTC. Its protein product is CASSLATGIGYTF. The entire variable domain, with the rest obtained from reference TRBV11-1 and TRBJ1-2, is as follows: EAEVAQSPRYKITEKSQAVAFWCDPISGHATLYWYRQILGQGPELLVQFQDESVVDDSQLPKDRFSAERLKGVDSTLKIQPAELGDSAMYLCASSLATGIGYTFGSGTRLTVV.